The 7 T cell receptor beta chains in this list originate from one sample, sequenced in a study of blood T cells in healthy people across ages. Combining a sample-barcoded 5' primer with a J-beta primer mix, a second PCR ran for roughly 7 to 12 cycles. TCRdb re-called the 5' RACE reads through MiXCR, storing one row per CDR3 protein. The data show 700,000 to 900,000 distinct CDR3 sequences, 53% seen once. Sequences were obtained from blood. These TCRs come from a man older than 75 in good health.

The chain carries TRBV2 and TRBJ2-1; TRBD1 or TRBD2 may be the D gene (5 bases each). V was trimmed by 2 bases and J by 1 base, leaving 12 bases between them. The germline CDR1 and CDR2 sequences are SNHLY and FYNNEI. The CDR3 is 16 residues long. CDR3 loop: CASSEPPEGSYNEQFF. CDR3 sequence (DNA): TGTGCCAGCAGTGAACCCCCAGAGGGGTCCTACAATGAGCAGTTCTTC.

V usage is TRBV5-1 and J usage is TRBJ2-4; 10 bases are a match to TRBD2. The V segment lost 4 bases and the J segment 7 bases; nucleotides outside the gene matches: 5. The germline V gene has CDR1 SGHRS and CDR2 YFSETQ. The CDR3 runs 14 residues. The CDR3 loop reads CASSNGTSVNIQYF. The CDR3 DNA is TGCGCCAGCAGCAACGGGACTAGCGTTAACATTCAGTACTTC. The full variable domain, rest sourced from reference TRBV5-1 and TRBJ2-4, is KAGVTQTPRYLIKTRGQQVTLSCSPISGHRSVSWYQQTPGQGLQFLFEYFSETQRNKGNFPGRFSGRQFSNSRSEMNVSTLELGDSALYLCASSNGTSVNIQYFGAGTRLSVL.

This chain links TRBV20-1 with TRBJ2-1; 13 positions agree with TRBD2. This CDR3 contains 16 residues. Germline-derived CDR1 and CDR2 are DFQATT and SNEGSKA (reference sequence). V trimming: 0 bases; J trimming: 8 bases; junction bases outside the gene matches: 7. The CDR3 DNA reads as TGCAGTGCTAGAGACCCGACTAGCGGGAGGTTTGATGAGCAGTTCTTC. This encodes CSARDPTSGRFDEQFF.

The chain employs TRBV9 and TRBJ2-3, with D uncertain. Trimming left V 7 bases short and J 2 bases short, with 14 bases between. This CDR3 is 14 amino acids long. CDR1 is SGDLS, CDR2 YYNGEE, per germline. The CDR3: CASAIGPNTDTQYF. As DNA, the CDR3 is TGTGCCAGCGCGATTGGGCCTAACACAGATACGCAGTATTTT.

The chain is built from TRBV2 and TRBJ2-1, with a possible D match to TRBD2 (5 bases). The V end lost 0 bases, the J end lost 2 bases, and 11 bases lay between the germline ends. Germline CDR1 is SNHLY and CDR2 is FYNNEI. The CDR3 has 16 residues. CDR3 nucleotides: TGTGCCAGCAGTGAAGCCGCGGCCGGGACCTACAATGAGCAGTTCTTC. This sequence encodes CASSEAAAGTYNEQFF. Complete variable domain (other parts from reference TRBV2 and TRBJ2-1): EPEVTQTPSHQVTQMGQEVILRCVPISNHLYFYWYRQILGQKVEFLVSFYNNEISEKSEIFDDQFSVERPDGSNFTLKIRSTKLEDSAMYFCASSEAAAGTYNEQFFGPGTRLTVL.

This clonotype appeared a few times. J is TRBJ2-7 and V is TRBV7-2; D call uncertain. V dropped 6 bases and J dropped 6 bases, with 12 bases sitting between them. Germline CDR1 and CDR2: SGHTA and FQGNSA. The length of the CDR3 is 12 residues. CDR3 region: CASRGTGREQYF. The CDR3, as DNA: TGTGCCAGCAGGGGTACGGGCCGCGAGCAGTACTTC.

In nucleotides, the CDR3 is TGTGCCAGCAGCCTCCGAAGTCCCCGCCTAGCGGGGGGGCGCCCAGATACGCAGTATTTT. It yields the protein CASSLRSPRLAGGRPDTQYF. The V and J genes are TRBV7-2 and TRBJ2-3; 12 nucleotides line up with TRBD2. CDR3 size: 20 residues. V shed 5 bases and J 4 bases; nucleotides not matched to a gene: 19. CDR1 is SGHTA and CDR2 is FQGNSA in the germline V gene.